These 3 T cell receptor beta chains share one sample of origin, sequenced in a study of siplizumab effects on memory and regulatory T cells. Using immunoSEQ multiplex PCR, the repertoire was profiled, and TCRdb retains in-frame clones only, with some absent. The table shows some 56,000 clones, with just over 95% occurring only once. Specimen: naive CD8+ T cells sorted from blood. The origin of the receptors is a human donor in good health.

The rearrangement links TRBV5-1 to TRBJ2-7; a possible D gene is TRBD1 (5 bases). The V gene lost 3 bases and the J gene lost 3 bases, with 10 bases spanning the gap. The CDR3 totals 13 residues. The germline V gene has CDR1 SGHRS and CDR2 YFSETQ. CDR3 amino acids: CASSSDDSYEQYF. For the CDR3, the DNA is TGCGCCAGCAGCTCTGACGACAGCTACGAGCAGTACTTC.

The CDR3 spells CASSESGAYEQYF. The CDR3 DNA reads as TGCGCCAGCAGTGAGTCGGGAGCCTACGAGCAGTACTTC. This sequence joins TRBV10-2 and TRBJ2-7, with D tentatively TRBD2 (5 bases). The CDR3 loop spans 13 amino acids. Germline values: CDR1 WSHSY, CDR2 SAAADI. Deletions cut 0 bases from V and 2 bases from J, with 5 bases between.

This sequence joins TRBV7-8 and TRBJ2-1, with D maybe TRBD2 (5 bases). This CDR3 spans 13 amino acids. V lost 7 bases and J lost 7, with 14 bases in between. Germline lookup yields CDR1 SGHVS and CDR2 FQNEAQ. CDR3 in DNA: TGTGCCAGCACGCCCGGGGTAAGGAATGAGCAGTTCTTC. Translation: CASTPGVRNEQFF.